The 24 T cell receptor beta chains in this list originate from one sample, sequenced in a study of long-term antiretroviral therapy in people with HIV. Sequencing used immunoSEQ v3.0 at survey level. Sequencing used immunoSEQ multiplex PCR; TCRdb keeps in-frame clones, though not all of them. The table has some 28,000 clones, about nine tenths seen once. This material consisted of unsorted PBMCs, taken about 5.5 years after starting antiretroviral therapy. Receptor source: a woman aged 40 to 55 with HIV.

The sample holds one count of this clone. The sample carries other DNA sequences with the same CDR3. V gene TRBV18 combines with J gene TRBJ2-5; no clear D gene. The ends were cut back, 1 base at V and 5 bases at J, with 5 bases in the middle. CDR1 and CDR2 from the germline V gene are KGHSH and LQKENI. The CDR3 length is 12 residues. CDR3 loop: CASSPLGETQYF. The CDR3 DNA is TGTGCCAGCTCACCACTGGGGGAGACCCAGTACTTC.

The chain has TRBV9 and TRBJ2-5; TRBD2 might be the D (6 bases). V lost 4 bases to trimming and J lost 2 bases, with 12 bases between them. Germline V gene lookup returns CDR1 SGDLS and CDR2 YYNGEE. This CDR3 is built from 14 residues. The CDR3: CASSLGTGQETQYF. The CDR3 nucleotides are TGTGCCAGCAGCCTAGGGACTGGACAAGAGACCCAGTACTTC.

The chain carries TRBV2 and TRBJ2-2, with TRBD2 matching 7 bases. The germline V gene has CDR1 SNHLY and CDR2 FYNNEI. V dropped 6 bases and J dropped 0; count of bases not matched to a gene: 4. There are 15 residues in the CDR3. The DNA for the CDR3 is TGTGCCAGCAGGGTGGCGGGAGCGAACACCGGGGAGCTGTTTTTT. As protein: CASRVAGANTGELFF.

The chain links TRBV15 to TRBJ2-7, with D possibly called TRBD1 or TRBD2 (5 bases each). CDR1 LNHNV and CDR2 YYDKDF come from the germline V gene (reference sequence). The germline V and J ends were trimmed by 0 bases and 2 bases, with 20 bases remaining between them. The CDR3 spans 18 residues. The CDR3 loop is CATSRDVGTGTLTYEQYF. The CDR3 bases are TGTGCCACCAGCAGAGATGTGGGAACCGGGACCCTGACCTACGAGCAGTACTTC.

As DNA, the CDR3 is TGTGCCAGCAGCTTAGAAGGGAAAGAGACCCAGTACTTC. This translates into CASSLEGKETQYF. The V and J genes are TRBV11-2 and TRBJ2-5; no firm D call. The germline V gene encodes CDR1 SGHAT and CDR2 FQNNGV. The CDR3 runs to 13 residues. Trimming took 0 bases from V and 3 from J, leaving 5 bases between them.

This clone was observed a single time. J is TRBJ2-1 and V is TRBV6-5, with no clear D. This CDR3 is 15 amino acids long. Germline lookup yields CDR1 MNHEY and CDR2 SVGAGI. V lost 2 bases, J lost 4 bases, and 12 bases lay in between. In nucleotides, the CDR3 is TGTGCCAGCAGTTACAGGATGGCCATTTACAATGAGCAGTTCTTC. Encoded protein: CASSYRMAIYNEQFF.

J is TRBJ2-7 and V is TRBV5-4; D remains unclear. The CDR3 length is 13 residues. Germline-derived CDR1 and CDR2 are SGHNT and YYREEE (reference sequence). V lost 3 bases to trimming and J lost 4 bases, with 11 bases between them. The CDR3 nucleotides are TGTGCCAGCAGCTCCCCGGATTTATACGAGCAGTACTTC. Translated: CASSSPDLYEQYF.

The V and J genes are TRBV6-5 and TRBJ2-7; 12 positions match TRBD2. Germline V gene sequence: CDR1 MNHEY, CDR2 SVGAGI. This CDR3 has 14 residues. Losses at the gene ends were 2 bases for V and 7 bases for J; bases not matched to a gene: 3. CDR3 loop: CASSYPGTSGEQYF. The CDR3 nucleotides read TGTGCCAGCAGTTACCCCGGGACTAGCGGGGAGCAGTACTTC.

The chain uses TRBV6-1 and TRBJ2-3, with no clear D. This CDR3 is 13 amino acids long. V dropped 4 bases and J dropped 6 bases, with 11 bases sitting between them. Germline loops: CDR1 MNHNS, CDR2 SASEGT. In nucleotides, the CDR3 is TGTGCCAGCAGTGGGACGGTGGGCGATACGCAGTATTTT. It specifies CASSGTVGDTQYF.

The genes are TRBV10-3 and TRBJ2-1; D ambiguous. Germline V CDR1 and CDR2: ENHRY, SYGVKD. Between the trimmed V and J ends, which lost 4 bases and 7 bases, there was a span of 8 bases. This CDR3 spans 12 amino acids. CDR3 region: CAISGVENEQFF. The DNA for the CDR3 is TGTGCCATCAGTGGAGTCGAGAATGAGCAGTTCTTC.

CDR3: CASSLGGANTEAFF. The DNA for the CDR3 is TGTGCCAGCAGCTTAGGGGGCGCAAACACTGAAGCTTTCTTT. The rearrangement joins TRBV7-2 to TRBJ1-1, with D possibly TRBD1 on 5 matching bases. The CDR3 has 14 amino acids. CDR1 and CDR2 from the germline V gene are SGHTA and FQGNSA. V lost 1 base and J 2 bases, leaving 8 bases between the germline ends.

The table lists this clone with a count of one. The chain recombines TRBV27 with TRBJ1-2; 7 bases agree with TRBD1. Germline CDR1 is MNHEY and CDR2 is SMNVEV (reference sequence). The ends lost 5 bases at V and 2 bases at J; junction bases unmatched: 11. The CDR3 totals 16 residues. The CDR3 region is CASSQGGQWNNYGYTF. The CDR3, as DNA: TGTGCCAGCAGTCAGGGGGGGCAGTGGAACAACTATGGCTACACCTTC.

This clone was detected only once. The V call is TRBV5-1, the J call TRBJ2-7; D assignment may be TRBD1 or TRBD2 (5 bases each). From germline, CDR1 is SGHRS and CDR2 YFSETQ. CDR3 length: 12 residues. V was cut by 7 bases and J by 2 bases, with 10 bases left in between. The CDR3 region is CASSGTTYEQYF. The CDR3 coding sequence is TGCGCCAGCTCCGGGACCACCTACGAGCAGTACTTC.

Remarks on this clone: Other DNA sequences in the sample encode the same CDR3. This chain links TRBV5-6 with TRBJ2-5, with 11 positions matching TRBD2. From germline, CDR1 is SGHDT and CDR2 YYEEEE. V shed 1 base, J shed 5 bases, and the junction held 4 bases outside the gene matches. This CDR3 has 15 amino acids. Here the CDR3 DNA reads TGTGCCAGCAGCTTGCTAGCGGGAGGTCGCGAGACCCAGTACTTC. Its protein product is CASSLLAGGRETQYF.

CDR3 nucleotides: TGTGCCCTGTCCGGGGGACTCACCTACGAGCAGTACTTC. Amino acid sequence: CALSGGLTYEQYF. The V and J genes are TRBV10-3 and TRBJ2-7; D is possibly TRBD2 (6 bases). V was clipped by 11 bases and J by 2 bases, with 16 bases between them. This CDR3 region has 13 residues. From germline, CDR1 is ENHRY and CDR2 SYGVKD.

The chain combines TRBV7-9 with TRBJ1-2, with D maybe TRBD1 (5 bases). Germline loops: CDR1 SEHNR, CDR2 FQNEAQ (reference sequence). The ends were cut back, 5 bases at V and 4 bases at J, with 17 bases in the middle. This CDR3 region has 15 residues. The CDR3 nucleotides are TGTGCCAGCAGCCCTACAGGTGGGGGACTCTATGGCTACACCTTC. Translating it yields CASSPTGGGLYGYTF.

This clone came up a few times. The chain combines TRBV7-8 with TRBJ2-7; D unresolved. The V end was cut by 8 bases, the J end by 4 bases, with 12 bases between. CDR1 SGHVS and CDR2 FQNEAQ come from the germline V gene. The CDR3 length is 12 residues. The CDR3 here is CASRQGQYEQYF. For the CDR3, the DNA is TGTGCCAGCCGCCAAGGGCAATACGAGCAGTACTTC.

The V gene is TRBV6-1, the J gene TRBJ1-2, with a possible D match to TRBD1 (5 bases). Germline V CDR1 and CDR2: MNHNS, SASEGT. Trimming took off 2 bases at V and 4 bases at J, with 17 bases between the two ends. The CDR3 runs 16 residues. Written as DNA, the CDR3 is TGTGCCAGCAGTGAACGGTGGGGGACGTTGGGCTATGGCTACACCTTC. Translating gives CASSERWGTLGYGYTF.

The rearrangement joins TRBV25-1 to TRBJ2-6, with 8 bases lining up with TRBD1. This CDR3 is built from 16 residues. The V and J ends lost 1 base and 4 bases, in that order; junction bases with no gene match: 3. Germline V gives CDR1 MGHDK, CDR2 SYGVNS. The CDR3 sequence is CASSESRTGGANVLTF. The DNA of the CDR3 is TGTGCCAGCAGTGAATCTCGGACAGGGGGGGCCAACGTCCTGACTTTC.

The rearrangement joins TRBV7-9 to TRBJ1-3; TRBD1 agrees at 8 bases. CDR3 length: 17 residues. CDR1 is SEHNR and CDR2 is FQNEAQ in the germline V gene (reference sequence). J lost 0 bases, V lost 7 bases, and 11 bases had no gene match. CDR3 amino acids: CASTLGRQGPSGNTIYF. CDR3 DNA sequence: TGTGCCAGCACCCTGGGACGACAGGGGCCCTCTGGAAACACCATATATTTT.

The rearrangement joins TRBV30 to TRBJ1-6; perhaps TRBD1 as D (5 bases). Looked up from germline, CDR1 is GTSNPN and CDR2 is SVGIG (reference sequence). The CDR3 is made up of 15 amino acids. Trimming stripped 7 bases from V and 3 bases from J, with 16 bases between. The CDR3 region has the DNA TGTGCCTTAAGACCCCTTAGGGGCTATAATTCACCCCTCCACTTT. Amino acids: CALRPLRGYNSPLHF. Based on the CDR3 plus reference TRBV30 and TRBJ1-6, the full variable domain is SQTIHQWPATLVQPVGSPLSLECTVEGTSNPNLYWYRQAAGRGLQLLFYSVGIGQISSEVPQNLSASRPQDRQFILSSKKLLLSDSGFYLCALRPLRGYNSPLHFGNGTRLTVT.

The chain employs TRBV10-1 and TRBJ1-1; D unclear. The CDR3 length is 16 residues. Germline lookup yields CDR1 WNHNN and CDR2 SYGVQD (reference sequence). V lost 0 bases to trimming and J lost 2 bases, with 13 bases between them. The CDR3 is CASSESMRAVNTEAFF. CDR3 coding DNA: TGCGCCAGCAGTGAGTCGATGCGAGCAGTCAACACTGAAGCTTTCTTT.

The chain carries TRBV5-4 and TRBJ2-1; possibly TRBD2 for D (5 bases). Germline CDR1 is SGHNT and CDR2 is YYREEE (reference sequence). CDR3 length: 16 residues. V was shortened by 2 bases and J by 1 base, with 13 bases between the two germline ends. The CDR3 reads CASSFQGGRSYNEQFF. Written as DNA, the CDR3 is TGTGCCAGCAGCTTTCAAGGTGGGAGATCCTACAATGAGCAGTTCTTC. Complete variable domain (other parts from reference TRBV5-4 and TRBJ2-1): ETGVTQSPTHLIKTRGQQVTLRCSSQSGHNTVSWYQQALGQGPQFIFQYYREEENGRGNFPPRFSGLQFPNYSSELNVNALELDDSALYLCASSFQGGRSYNEQFFGPGTRLTVL.

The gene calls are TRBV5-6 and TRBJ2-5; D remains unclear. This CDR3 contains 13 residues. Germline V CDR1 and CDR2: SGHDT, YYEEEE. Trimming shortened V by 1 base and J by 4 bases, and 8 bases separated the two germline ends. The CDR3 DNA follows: TGTGCCAGCAGCTTGTGGGAAGGAGAGACCCAGTACTTC. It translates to CASSLWEGETQYF.